Presented here are 24 T cell receptor beta chains from one specimen sequenced in a study of T cell responses to AZD1222 COVID-19 vaccine (dated by TCRdb to the early 2020s). The library was built by means of the immunoSEQ multiplex PCR assay. Sourced from immuneACCESS, this table was stored by TCRdb with only in-frame sequences that have V and J called. A share of the clones is absent; for the studies checked, an unresolved V gene accounts for under half, and the remainder has no known explanation. In all, the sample holds under 95,000 clones, and around nine tenths of those were seen once. The ten largest clones add up to 2% to 3% of the sample. Interpreted using the paper, the time point label stands for: baseline before first vaccination. This specimen consisted of peripheral blood, obtained on day 0 of AZD1222 vaccination. These receptors were collected from an adult in good health.

The rearrangement links TRBV10-3 to TRBJ2-7; 8 positions agree with TRBD2. Trimming removed 6 bases from V and 2 bases from J; junction bases left unmatched: 12. The CDR3 extends over 16 amino acids. In germline, CDR1 is ENHRY, CDR2 SYGVKD. CDR3 sequence (DNA): TGTGCCATCAGAGGACTAGCTGACGAAAAGACCTACGAGCAGTACTTC. Protein product: CAIRGLADEKTYEQYF.

The genes are TRBV3-1 (or the pseudogene TRBV3-2) and TRBJ1-2; D is possibly TRBD1 (5 bases). CDR1 and CDR2 from the germline V gene are LGHDT and YNNKEL (reference sequence). V dropped 0 bases and J dropped 7 bases, with 12 bases sitting between them. The CDR3 has 14 amino acids. The CDR3 loop reads CASSQEDEGSGYTF. CDR3 nucleotides: TGTGCCAGCAGCCAAGAAGACGAGGGGTCTGGCTACACCTTC.

The chain recombines TRBV11-2 with TRBJ2-1; 8 nucleotides match TRBD1. Germline-derived CDR1 and CDR2 are SGHAT and FQNNGV. After removal of 5 bases from V and 0 bases from J, the junction contained 9 bases not matched to a gene. This CDR3 has 17 residues. CDR3: CASSRGQGVRSYNEQFF. The CDR3 nucleotides read TGTGCCAGCAGCCGCGGACAGGGTGTCCGCTCCTACAATGAGCAGTTCTTC.

This chain joins TRBV2 and TRBJ1-1; TRBD1 matches 8 bases. Germline CDR1 reads SNHLY; CDR2 reads FYNNEI. This CDR3 has 15 amino acids. With V trimmed by 4 bases and J by 5 bases, 9 bases remained unmatched. CDR3 sequence reads: CASSARNRGGTEAFF. CDR3 in DNA: TGTGCCAGCAGTGCGAGGAACAGGGGGGGGACTGAAGCTTTCTTT.

As for this clone: The junction shows a germline mismatch at one end, possibly a read error. This sequence joins TRBV13 and TRBJ2-1, with D unresolved. Germline V CDR1 and CDR2: PRHDT, FYEKMQ (reference sequence). The CDR3 is made up of 9 amino acids. CDR3: CAGENGQFF. CDR3 DNA: TGTGCCGGCGAGAATGGGCAGTTCTTC. The full variable domain, with the rest looked up from reference TRBV13 and TRBJ2-1, is AAGVIQSPRHLIKEKRETATLKCYPIPRHDTVYWYQQGPGQDPQFLISFYEKMQSDKGSIPDRFSAQQFSDYHSELNMSSLELGDSALYFCAGENGQFFGPGTRLTVL.

The sample holds one count of this clone. The rearrangement uses TRBV7-3 and TRBJ2-2; possible D gene TRBD1, 6 bases. Germline assignment: CDR1 SGHTA and CDR2 FQGTGA. The CDR3 consists of 16 residues. Trimming removed 5 bases from V and 4 bases from J, with 17 bases in between. CDR3 residues: CASSPRPGAGTGELFF. For the CDR3, the DNA is TGTGCCAGCAGCCCCCGCCCAGGGGCCGGCACCGGGGAGCTGTTTTTT.

The chain joins TRBV12-3 or TRBV12-4 to TRBJ2-1; possibly TRBD2 for D (5 bases). The CDR3 spans 11 residues. V dropped 3 bases and J dropped 13 bases, with 10 bases sitting between them. The CDR3 is CASSFIAGQFF. CDR3 DNA: TGTGCCAGCAGTTTTATCGCGGGCCAGTTCTTC.

This clone occurred a few times. The rearrangement links TRBV5-1 to TRBJ2-1; TRBD1 agrees at 8 bases. Trimming cost V 4 bases and J 7 bases; bases outside gene matches: 7. CDR1 and CDR2 from the germline V gene are SGHRS and YFSETQ. This CDR3 has 14 amino acids. The CDR3 sequence: CASSPGQGENEQFF. Written as DNA, the CDR3 is TGCGCCAGCAGCCCTGGACAGGGTGAGAATGAGCAGTTCTTC.

V usage is TRBV27 and J usage is TRBJ2-7, with TRBD2 as a possible D gene (5 bases). The CDR3 covers 17 residues. Germline CDR1 reads MNHEY; CDR2 reads SMNVEV (reference sequence). Trimming removed 4 bases at V and 0 bases at J, with 19 bases between. This CDR3 is CASSSPLGRDSSYEQYF. DNA of the CDR3: TGTGCCAGCAGTTCCCCACTAGGAAGGGATAGCTCCTACGAGCAGTACTTC.

This chain's CDR3 is CASSLLQGESPLHF. CDR3 nucleotides: TGTGCCAGCAGCTTGCTACAGGGCGAATCACCCCTCCACTTT. V is TRBV7-2 and J is TRBJ1-6, with D possibly being TRBD1 (6 bases). There are 14 residues in the CDR3. V gave up 3 bases and J gave up 10 bases, with 13 bases separating them. Germline loops: CDR1 SGHTA, CDR2 FQGNSA.

This sequence joins TRBV11-2 and TRBJ2-6, with D perhaps matching TRBD2 (5 bases). V lost 5 bases and J 0 bases, leaving 14 bases between the germline ends. Germline V lookup: CDR1 SGHAT, CDR2 FQNNGV. The CDR3 has 17 residues. CDR3 sequence (DNA): TGTGCCAGCAGCATAGTGGTCGAGGGCTCTGGGGCCAACGTCCTGACTTTC. It yields the protein CASSIVVEGSGANVLTF.

The gene calls are TRBV7-8 and TRBJ2-5; TRBD1 aligns across 9 bases. This CDR3 comprises 16 residues. Germline V gene sequence: CDR1 SGHVS, CDR2 FQNEAQ. Germline trimming cut 3 bases from V and 5 bases from J; bases unmatched to any gene: 10. DNA for the CDR3: TGTGCCAGCAGCTTGTTGGGATACAGGGGGCAGGAGACCCAGTACTTC. Its protein is CASSLLGYRGQETQYF.

This clone appeared once. The gene calls are TRBV19 and TRBJ2-2; tentatively, D is TRBD2 (6 bases). This CDR3 comprises 15 residues. CDR1 and CDR2 (germline): LNHDA, SQIVND (reference sequence). Between the trimmed V and J ends, which lost 9 bases and 4 bases, there was a span of 18 bases. The CDR3 loop reads CASASRAGSTGELFF. Written as DNA, the CDR3 is TGTGCCAGCGCCTCTAGGGCGGGGAGCACCGGGGAGCTGTTTTTT.

The table lists this clone with a count of one. The rearrangement uses TRBV6-5 and TRBJ1-6, with 8 bases that match TRBD1. Germline loops: CDR1 MNHEY, CDR2 SVGAGI. There are 15 residues in the CDR3. Trimming cost V 4 bases and J 9 bases; bases outside gene matches: 8. CDR3 amino acids: CASSSRQGTGSPLHF. Written as DNA, the CDR3 is TGTGCCAGCAGTTCCCGGCAGGGGACAGGTTCACCCCTCCACTTT.

The chain combines TRBV12-3 or TRBV12-4 with TRBJ1-4, with D possibly matching TRBD1 (5 bases). The CDR3 contains 12 residues. Trimming shortened V by 4 bases and J by 10 bases, and 10 bases separated the two germline ends. The chain's CDR3 is CASSSGDRKLFF. The CDR3 DNA follows: TGTGCCAGCAGTTCCGGCGACAGAAAACTGTTTTTT.

The chain employs TRBV4-1 and TRBJ2-1; a possible D gene is TRBD2 (5 bases). Germline V gene sequence: CDR1 MGHRA, CDR2 YSYEKL. This CDR3 is 16 amino acids long. Trimming stripped 0 bases from V and 2 bases from J, with 11 bases between. The chain's CDR3 is CASSQDAGETYNEQFF. The CDR3 bases are TGCGCCAGCAGCCAAGATGCCGGGGAGACCTACAATGAGCAGTTCTTC.

The rearrangement links TRBV19 to TRBJ2-7; D is possibly TRBD2 (6 bases). Per germline, CDR1 LNHDA and CDR2 SQIVND (reference sequence). This CDR3 is built from 16 residues. V lost 3 bases and J lost 5, with 20 bases in between. CDR3 residues: CASSIAQLATLHEQYF. The CDR3 DNA sequence: TGTGCCAGTAGTATCGCCCAACTAGCTACCCTCCACGAGCAGTACTTC. Drawing the rest from reference TRBV19 and TRBJ2-7, the complete variable domain is DGGITQSPKYLFRKEGQNVTLSCEQNLNHDAMYWYRQDPGQGLRLIYYSQIVNDFQKGDIAEGYSVSREKKESFPLTVTSAQKNPTAFYLCASSIAQLATLHEQYFGPGTRLTVT.

This rearrangement joins TRBV27 to TRBJ2-1; D perhaps matches TRBD2 (5 bases). Trimming took off 5 bases at V and 4 bases at J, with 6 bases between the two ends. Germline CDR1 MNHEY, CDR2 SMNVEV (reference sequence). CDR3 length: 12 amino acids. This CDR3 is CASSSGYNEQFF. CDR3 coding DNA: TGTGCCAGCAGTAGCGGATACAATGAGCAGTTCTTC.

V gene TRBV7-2 combines with J gene TRBJ2-5; 7 bases agree with TRBD2. Germline V CDR1 and CDR2: SGHTA, FQGNSA. The CDR3 totals 14 residues. Unmatched junction bases numbered 4, after V lost 1 base and J lost 5 bases. This CDR3 is CASSLDGSGETQYF. The CDR3, as DNA: TGTGCCAGCAGCTTAGATGGTAGCGGGGAGACCCAGTACTTC.

The chain links TRBV5-1 to TRBJ2-1; D is perhaps TRBD1 or TRBD2 (5 bases each). This CDR3 is built from 14 residues. Germline loops: CDR1 SGHRS, CDR2 YFSETQ. V was clipped by 0 bases and J by 6 bases, with 10 bases between them. For the CDR3, the DNA is TGCGCCAGCAGCTTGGAAATGGGGACCAATGAGCAGTTCTTC. Translated, it gives CASSLEMGTNEQFF. The variable domain in full, with the rest retrieved from reference TRBV5-1 and TRBJ2-1, is KAGVTQTPRYLIKTRGQQVTLSCSPISGHRSVSWYQQTPGQGLQFLFEYFSETQRNKGNFPGRFSGRQFSNSRSEMNVSTLELGDSALYLCASSLEMGTNEQFFGPGTRLTVL.

The DNA of the CDR3 is TGTGCCAGTAGTACTGTAGCGGGAGCATGGAATGAGCAGTTCTTC. Translating gives CASSTVAGAWNEQFF. The chain recombines TRBV19 with TRBJ2-1; 9 bases map to TRBD2. Trimming removed 4 bases from V and 7 bases from J; junction bases left unmatched: 8. The CDR3 is 15 amino acids. Germline lookup yields CDR1 LNHDA and CDR2 SQIVND (reference sequence). The full variable domain, its missing parts supplied by reference TRBV19 and TRBJ2-1, is DGGITQSPKYLFRKEGQNVTLSCEQNLNHDAMYWYRQDPGQGLRLIYYSQIVNDFQKGDIAEGYSVSREKKESFPLTVTSAQKNPTAFYLCASSTVAGAWNEQFFGPGTRLTVL.

V and J are TRBV19 and TRBJ1-3; 7 nucleotides align to TRBD1. V trimming: 8 bases; J trimming: 0 bases; junction bases outside the gene matches: 4. This CDR3 region has 14 residues. Germline CDR1 reads LNHDA; CDR2 reads SQIVND (reference sequence). CDR3 nucleotide sequence: TGTGCCAGTTACGGGACAGACTCTGGAAACACCATATATTTT. Amino acid sequence: CASYGTDSGNTIYF.

This clone appeared once. The genes are TRBV11-1 and TRBJ2-1; possible D gene TRBD2, 5 bases. The CDR3 loop spans 15 amino acids. Germline CDR1 SGHAT, CDR2 FQDESV (reference sequence). V shed 0 bases and J shed 8 bases, with 14 bases lying between them. This CDR3 is CASSLALTSSDEQFF. The CDR3 nucleotides are TGTGCCAGCAGCTTAGCGCTAACTAGTAGCGATGAGCAGTTCTTC.

J is TRBJ2-3 and V is TRBV5-6, with 8 bases aligning to TRBD1. The trim removed 1 base at V and 2 bases at J, leaving 6 bases unmatched. This CDR3 has 16 residues. Per the germline V gene, CDR1 is SGHDT and CDR2 is YYEEEE. The CDR3 region is CASSLRGGQATDTQYF. The CDR3 nucleotides read TGTGCCAGCAGCTTGAGAGGGGGACAGGCCACAGATACGCAGTATTTT.